These 23 T cell receptor beta chains were all obtained from the same sample, sequenced in a study of blood T cell repertoires in COVID-19. This table comes from immunoSEQ multiplex PCR, and its TCRdb copy is limited to in-frame clones, with some not included. The data contain approximately 200,000 clones, approximately 82% of them singletons. The sequencing sample was made of peripheral blood. Receptor source: a human donor with acute or convalescent COVID-19. The donor label of this sample is uncertain.

The CDR3 reads CASSTRDERLHEQFF. The CDR3 DNA is TGTGCCAGCAGCACGCGGGACGAGCGGTTACATGAGCAGTTCTTC. The chain combines TRBV3-1 (or the pseudogene TRBV3-2) with TRBJ2-1, with D possibly matching TRBD2 (6 bases). With 5 bases removed from V and 8 bases from J, the gap between germline ends came to 19 bases. The CDR3 consists of 15 residues. The germline V gene encodes CDR1 LGHDT and CDR2 YNNKEL (reference sequence).

V usage is TRBV11-2 and J usage is TRBJ2-7; D gene uncertain. The CDR3 totals 13 residues. Germline V gene data show CDR1 as SGHAT and CDR2 as FQNNGV. V lost 3 bases, J lost 1 base, and 7 bases lay in between. CDR3 DNA: TGTGCCAGCAGCTTGTCAGGATCCTACGAGCAGTACTTC. Protein sequence: CASSLSGSYEQYF.

The chain combines TRBV10-3 with TRBJ1-5; D gene uncertain. The germline CDR1 and CDR2 sequences are ENHRY and SYGVKD. This CDR3 has 12 amino acids. V gave up 6 bases and J gave up 1 base, with 4 bases separating them. The chain's CDR3 is CAISLSNQPQHF. CDR3 nucleotides: TGTGCCATCAGCCTCAGCAATCAGCCCCAGCATTTT.

The chain couples TRBV18 to TRBJ1-3; 8 bases line up with TRBD1. CDR1 KGHSH and CDR2 LQKENI come from the germline V gene. This CDR3 spans 17 amino acids. The V and J ends lost 6 bases and 1 base, in that order; junction bases with no gene match: 11. This CDR3 reads CASSRLGQGASGNTIYF. CDR3 coding DNA: TGTGCCAGCTCCCGTCTGGGGCAGGGGGCTTCTGGAAACACCATATATTTT. The full variable domain, in which reference TRBV18 and TRBJ1-3 provide the parts outside the CDR3, is NAGVMQNPRHLVRRRGQEARLRCSPMKGHSHVYWYRQLPEEGLKFMVYLQKENIIDESGMPKERFSAEFPKEGPSILRIQQVVRGDSAAYFCASSRLGQGASGNTIYFGEGSWLTVV.

This clone turned up a few times. The V gene is TRBV5-4, the J gene TRBJ2-2, with 8 bases lining up with TRBD2. Per germline, CDR1 SGHNT and CDR2 YYREEE (reference sequence). V dropped 6 bases and J dropped 2; count of bases not matched to a gene: 6. The CDR3 has 15 residues. This CDR3 reads CASNLAGLNTGELFF. In DNA, the CDR3 is TGTGCCAGCAACTTAGCGGGGCTTAACACCGGGGAGCTGTTTTTT. The full variable domain, in which reference TRBV5-4 and TRBJ2-2 provide the parts outside the CDR3, is ETGVTQSPTHLIKTRGQQVTLRCSSQSGHNTVSWYQQALGQGPQFIFQYYREEENGRGNFPPRFSGLQFPNYSSELNVNALELDDSALYLCASNLAGLNTGELFFGEGSRLTVL.

The rearrangement links TRBV2 to TRBJ1-5; D unresolved. The CDR3 extends over 15 amino acids. V dropped 2 bases and J dropped 7 bases, with 15 bases sitting between them. Looked up from germline, CDR1 is SNHLY and CDR2 is FYNNEI. CDR3 bases: TGTGCCAGCAGTGAACCCCGGATACCAGGACAGCCCCAGCATTTT. Encoded protein: CASSEPRIPGQPQHF.

The chain joins TRBV11-2 to TRBJ1-6, with 9 bases matching TRBD1. The junction had 3 bases not matched to a gene; V was cut back by 5 bases and J by 4 bases. The germline gives CDR1 SGHAT, CDR2 FQNNGV. The CDR3 totals 15 residues. This CDR3 reads CASSNDRGYNSPLHF. Written as DNA, the CDR3 is TGTGCCAGCAGCAACGACAGGGGGTATAATTCACCCCTCCACTTT.

V gene TRBV10-3 combines with J gene TRBJ1-5, with 7 bases matching TRBD1. CDR1 is ENHRY and CDR2 is SYGVKD in the germline V gene. The ends lost 0 bases at V and 9 bases at J; junction bases unmatched: 8. This CDR3 contains 15 residues. The CDR3 spells CAISESGTVARPQHF. Here the CDR3 DNA reads TGTGCCATCAGTGAGTCGGGGACAGTGGCCCGGCCCCAGCATTTT.

The chain uses TRBV25-1 and TRBJ1-5, with TRBD1 as a possible D gene (6 bases). V dropped 8 bases and J dropped 3 bases, with 11 bases sitting between them. Germline CDR1 MGHDK, CDR2 SYGVNS. The CDR3 totals 13 residues. The CDR3 loop reads CASQDRNNQPQHF. As DNA, the CDR3 is TGTGCCAGCCAGGACAGAAACAATCAGCCCCAGCATTTT.

This chain uses TRBV6-5 with TRBJ2-7; 10 bases align to TRBD2. Germline lookup yields CDR1 MNHEY and CDR2 SVGAGI. This CDR3 region has 13 residues. The junction had 5 bases not matched to a gene; V was cut back by 5 bases and J by 7 bases. The CDR3 here is CASSKGLAYEQYF. CDR3 nucleotides: TGTGCCAGCAGTAAGGGACTAGCGTATGAGCAGTACTTC.

V usage is TRBV6-1 and J usage is TRBJ1-6; D is uncertain. The V gene lost 0 bases and the J gene lost 0 bases, with 15 bases spanning the gap. The CDR3 spans 19 residues. From germline, CDR1 is MNHNS and CDR2 SASEGT. CDR3: CASSEARAARSSYNSPLHF. The CDR3 coding sequence is TGTGCCAGCAGTGAAGCGCGGGCAGCCCGGAGCTCCTATAATTCACCCCTCCACTTT.

V and J are TRBV29-1 and TRBJ2-7; 8 nucleotides agree with TRBD2. Germline CDR1 is SQVTM and CDR2 is ANQGSEA. The ends lost 4 bases at V and 1 base at J; junction bases unmatched: 6. The CDR3 loop spans 14 amino acids. The CDR3 sequence: CSVAGAGGSYEQYF. DNA for the CDR3: TGCAGCGTTGCGGGGGCGGGAGGTTCCTACGAGCAGTACTTC.

The CDR3 DNA is TGTGCCAGCAGTAACAGGGGGGGCACCGGGGAGCTGTTTTTT. Encoded protein: CASSNRGGTGELFF. This chain connects TRBV7-9 to TRBJ2-2, with a possible D match to TRBD1 (8 bases). Looked up from germline, CDR1 is SEHNR and CDR2 is FQNEAQ (reference sequence). The CDR3 is made up of 14 amino acids. V dropped 6 bases and J dropped 4 bases, with 12 bases sitting between them.

The chain joins TRBV7-9 to TRBJ1-2; the D is unclear. The CDR3 totals 15 residues. V was cut by 0 bases and J by 0 bases, with 8 bases left in between. CDR1 and CDR2 (germline): SEHNR, FQNEAQ (reference sequence). CDR3: CASSLASASNYGYTF. The CDR3 region has the DNA TGTGCCAGCAGCTTAGCTTCAGCGTCTAACTATGGCTACACCTTC.

The chain joins TRBV21-1 to TRBJ2-1; the D call in the table, TRBD2, was not verified against the DNA. TRBV21-1 is given as a pseudogene. This CDR3 has 16 amino acids. Written as DNA, the CDR3 is TGTGCCAGCAGCGGCCAGACTAGCGGGAGAGGATATGAGCAGTTCTTC. Translated, it gives CASSGQTSGRGYEQFF.

J is TRBJ2-7 and V is TRBV6-5; TRBD1 might be the D (6 bases). The length of the CDR3 is 13 residues. Trimming took off 6 bases at V and 5 bases at J, with 14 bases between the two ends. Germline CDR1 MNHEY, CDR2 SVGAGI. CDR3 region: CASRGQSRHEQYF. In DNA form, the CDR3 reads TGTGCCAGCAGAGGACAGAGTAGGCACGAGCAGTACTTC.

The rearrangement uses TRBV6-5 and TRBJ1-1; 7 bases agree with TRBD1. The CDR3 extends over 14 amino acids. The V gene end was trimmed by 5 bases and the J gene end by 0 bases; junction bases not matched to a gene: 3. Per germline, CDR1 MNHEY and CDR2 SVGAGI. The CDR3 protein is CASSTGTVNTEAFF. CDR3 in DNA: TGTGCCAGCAGTACGGGGACAGTGAACACTGAAGCTTTCTTT.

This clone appeared a few times. This chain links TRBV27 with TRBJ1-4; D call uncertain. Deletions cut 6 bases from V and 0 bases from J, with 17 bases between. CDR1 is MNHEY and CDR2 is SMNVEV in the germline V gene (reference sequence). CDR3 length: 17 amino acids. The CDR3 here is CASSPRYGDPTNEKLFF. CDR3 nucleotides: TGTGCCAGCAGCCCGCGTTATGGAGACCCAACTAATGAAAAACTGTTTTTT.

The J gene is TRBJ1-5, the V gene TRBV4-1, with unresolved D. The germline gives CDR1 MGHRA, CDR2 YSYEKL. The CDR3 has 16 residues. Trimming removed 1 base at V and 3 bases at J, with 13 bases between. CDR3 nucleotide sequence: TGCGCCAGCAGCCAAGGCCGCCCGCGGCCCAATCAGCCCCAGCATTTT. Translated: CASSQGRPRPNQPQHF.

J is TRBJ1-1 and V is TRBV12-3 or TRBV12-4, with D perhaps matching TRBD1 (6 bases). V lost 8 bases, J lost 4 bases, and 14 bases lay in between. CDR3 size: 13 residues. Here the CDR3 reads CASGILGGTEAFF. The DNA of the CDR3 is TGTGCCAGCGGTATTCTAGGGGGCACTGAAGCTTTCTTT.

This chain uses TRBV24-1 with TRBJ2-2; 12 positions match TRBD2. V dropped 2 bases and J dropped 7; count of bases not matched to a gene: 13. Germline V CDR1 and CDR2: KGHDR, SFDVKD. This CDR3 is built from 19 residues. CDR3 protein: CATSDSFGSSGRAIGELFF. CDR3 in DNA: TGTGCCACCAGTGATTCGTTCGGGTCTAGCGGGAGGGCCATCGGGGAGCTGTTTTTT.

The CDR3 DNA reads as TGTGCCAGCAGGGGGACAGGGACCCCAAGCAATCAGCCCCAGCATTTT. This sequence encodes CASRGTGTPSNQPQHF. The rearrangement links TRBV6-4 to TRBJ1-5; 9 bases are a match to TRBD1. Germline V gives CDR1 MRHNA, CDR2 SNTAGT. This CDR3 spans 16 amino acids. With 6 bases clipped from V and 1 base from J, the junction kept 7 bases outside the gene matches.

A few counts support this clone. This chain links TRBV4-1 with TRBJ1-5, with 8 bases aligning to TRBD1. The J segment lost 13 bases and the V segment lost 5 bases, leaving 10 bases of the junction unmatched. CDR1 is MGHRA, CDR2 YSYEKL, per germline. The CDR3 totals 13 residues. In DNA, the CDR3 is TGCGCCAGCAGCGCGGACAGGGTTGGTTCTCAGCATTTT. This gives the protein CASSADRVGSQHF.